A single sample gave rise to the 24 T cell receptor beta chains below, sequenced in a study of blood T cell repertoires in COVID-19. Produced via immunoSEQ multiplex PCR; TCRdb's table is partial and in-frame only. The data hold approximately 250,000 clones, with approximately 89% observed a single time. Sample: PBMCs or T cells enriched from blood (not recorded which). Every receptor here comes from a woman aged 40 to 50 who had been exposed to COVID-19.

The rearrangement joins TRBV2 to TRBJ2-1; 7 nucleotides match TRBD1. Trimming cost V 6 bases and J 9 bases; bases outside gene matches: 14. The CDR3 covers 15 residues. Germline-derived CDR1 and CDR2 are SNHLY and FYNNEI. CDR3 sequence: CASSQQGIRKGEQFF. CDR3 sequence (DNA): TGTGCCAGCAGCCAACAGGGGATTAGGAAGGGTGAGCAGTTCTTC.

The rearrangement uses TRBV6-6 and TRBJ1-6, with 8 bases lining up with TRBD1. Trimming cost V 11 bases and J 6 bases; bases outside gene matches: 9. The CDR3 is 14 residues long. The V gene's germline CDR1 is MNHNY and CDR2 SVGAGI (reference sequence). CDR3 amino acids: CAGAATGGNSPLHF. The CDR3 bases are TGTGCCGGCGCTGCTACAGGGGGTAATTCACCCCTCCACTTT.

This clone was observed a few times. The chain couples TRBV2 to TRBJ2-5; 11 nucleotides line up with TRBD1. Germline trimming cut 6 bases from V and 4 bases from J; bases unmatched to any gene: 7. This CDR3 region has 15 residues. In germline, CDR1 is SNHLY, CDR2 FYNNEI. The chain's CDR3 is CASRQWTGGGETQYF. CDR3 bases: TGTGCCAGCAGACAGTGGACAGGGGGCGGAGAGACCCAGTACTTC.

A remark on this clone: The junction does not match germline at one end; this may be a read error. The same CDR3 arises from other DNA sequences in this sample as well. This chain joins TRBV5-1 and TRBJ2-2, with a tentative D call TRBD2 (6 bases). The CDR3 runs to 14 residues. The germline gives CDR1 SGHRS, CDR2 YFSETQ. In nucleotides, the CDR3 is TGTGCCAGCAGCTTGGGAGGGAACACCGGGGAGCTGTTTTTT. Its protein product is CASSLGGNTGELFF.

V is TRBV7-3 and J is TRBJ2-1; D not resolved. The CDR3 runs 13 residues. Germline V lookup: CDR1 SGHTA, CDR2 FQGTGA. Trimming stripped 2 bases from V and 5 bases from J, with 7 bases between. The CDR3 here is CASSLVTNNEQFF. CDR3 coding DNA: TGTGCCAGCAGCTTAGTCACAAACAATGAGCAGTTCTTC.

This rearrangement joins TRBV4-1 to TRBJ1-5; D is unclear. The CDR3 is 15 amino acids. Germline CDR1 is MGHRA and CDR2 is YSYEKL. Deletions cut 2 bases from V and 7 bases from J, with 15 bases between. The CDR3 reads CASSQPDGSGQPQHF. CDR3 bases: TGCGCCAGCAGCCAACCCGACGGGTCTGGGCAGCCCCAGCATTTT.

This chain joins TRBV10-3 and TRBJ2-5; D might be TRBD2 (6 bases). The germline CDR1 and CDR2 sequences are ENHRY and SYGVKD. This CDR3 region has 15 residues. V was cut by 3 bases and J by 4 bases, with 15 bases left in between. The CDR3 nucleotides are TGTGCCATCAGTGACCCAGGAGTGGAGGGAGAGACCCAGTACTTC. This sequence encodes CAISDPGVEGETQYF.

The rearrangement uses TRBV18 and TRBJ2-3; D uncertain. This CDR3 comprises 14 residues. Trimming left V 1 base short and J 2 bases short, with 7 bases between. CDR1 is KGHSH and CDR2 is LQKENI in the germline V gene. CDR3: CASSPLPDTDTQYF. CDR3 in DNA: TGTGCCAGCTCACCACTGCCAGACACAGATACGCAGTATTTT.

The chain carries TRBV19 and TRBJ2-7; the D is unclear. The CDR3 length is 15 residues. Germline assignment: CDR1 LNHDA and CDR2 SQIVND (reference sequence). V was pared by 7 bases and J by 0 bases, with 16 bases between. This CDR3 reads CASKVSLPGSYEQYF. CDR3 in DNA: TGTGCCAGTAAGGTCTCTCTTCCAGGCTCCTACGAGCAGTACTTC.

With respect to this clone: Germline and junction disagree at one end, which may indicate a read error. The chain joins TRBV14 to TRBJ1-2; a weak D match, TRBD1 (5 bases). This CDR3 spans 16 amino acids. Germline-derived CDR1 and CDR2 are SGHDN and FVKESK. CDR3 bases: TGTGCCAGCAGCCAAGGGCAGGGTGGAACTCAACGGGAGATCTACTTC. Its translation is CASSQGQGGTQREIYF. The full variable domain, rest sourced from reference TRBV14 and TRBJ1-2, is EAGVTQFPSHSVIEKGQTVTLRCDPISGHDNLYWYRRVMGKEIKFLLHFVKESKQDESGMPNNRFLAERTGGTYSTLKVQPAELEDSGVYFCASSQGQGGTQREIYFGSGTRLTVV.

V is TRBV7-3 and J is TRBJ2-3; D unresolved. CDR3 length: 15 residues. Germline V lookup: CDR1 SGHTA, CDR2 FQGTGA. Trimming took 0 bases from V and 5 from J, leaving 12 bases between them. This chain's CDR3 is CASSLTGSRGDTQYF. DNA for the CDR3: TGTGCCAGCAGCTTAACCGGCAGCCGAGGAGATACGCAGTATTTT.

This sequence joins TRBV7-8 and TRBJ1-2; the match to TRBD1 covers 7 bases. Per germline, CDR1 SGHVS and CDR2 FQNEAQ. The CDR3 loop spans 14 amino acids. Losses at the gene ends were 4 bases for V and 4 bases for J; bases not matched to a gene: 6. The CDR3 loop reads CASSSGTVLYGYTF. DNA of the CDR3: TGTGCCAGCAGCTCAGGGACAGTCCTCTATGGCTACACCTTC.

The chain links TRBV7-9 to TRBJ2-7; D possibly corresponds to TRBD1 (7 bases). The CDR3 has 15 amino acids. CDR1 SEHNR and CDR2 FQNEAQ come from the germline V gene (reference sequence). The V end lost 8 bases, the J end lost 7 bases, and 24 bases lay between the germline ends. CDR3 sequence: CASRQPGQGGGEQYF. CDR3 in DNA: TGTGCCAGCCGCCAACCCGGTCAGGGGGGTGGTGAGCAGTACTTC.

V usage is TRBV11-3 and J usage is TRBJ2-1, with D tentatively TRBD2 (5 bases). Germline-derived CDR1 and CDR2 are SGHNT and YENEEA. This CDR3 is 13 amino acids long. The V end lost 4 bases, the J end lost 7 bases, and 11 bases lay between the germline ends. CDR3 amino acids: CASSSTSGNEQFF. The CDR3 nucleotides read TGTGCCAGCAGCTCGACAAGCGGAAATGAGCAGTTCTTC. The variable domain in full, with the rest retrieved from reference TRBV11-3 and TRBJ2-1, is EAGVVQSPRYKIIEKKQPVAFWCNPISGHNTLYWYLQNLGQGPELLIRYENEEAVDDSQLPKDRFSAERLKGVDSTLKIQPAELGDSAVYLCASSSTSGNEQFFGPGTRLTVL.

V is TRBV27 and J is TRBJ1-5; 10 bases fit TRBD1. CDR1 and CDR2 (germline): MNHEY, SMNVEV (reference sequence). V shed 7 bases and J 6 bases; nucleotides not matched to a gene: 3. CDR3 length: 13 amino acids. The CDR3 DNA sequence: TGTGCCAGCAAGGGACAGGGGAGTCAGCCCCAGCATTTT. Its protein is CASKGQGSQPQHF.

The chain has TRBV7-6 and TRBJ2-1, with TRBD2 matching 9 bases. The length of the CDR3 is 18 residues. V lost 2 bases to trimming and J lost 0 bases; unmatched junction nucleotides: 8. CDR1 is SGHVS, CDR2 FNYEAQ, per germline. This CDR3 reads CASSLRLAVGVSYNEQFF. CDR3 coding DNA: TGTGCCAGCAGCTTAAGACTAGCGGTCGGGGTCTCCTACAATGAGCAGTTCTTC.

The chain has TRBV19 and TRBJ2-1; possible D gene TRBD2, 6 bases. Germline V gene sequence: CDR1 LNHDA, CDR2 SQIVND (reference sequence). This CDR3 spans 13 amino acids. With 3 bases removed from V and 9 bases from J, the gap between germline ends came to 12 bases. The CDR3 loop is CASSIDRSGEQFF. DNA of the CDR3: TGTGCCAGTAGTATCGACCGTAGCGGTGAGCAGTTCTTC.

The chain combines TRBV6-4 with TRBJ2-3; 9 positions match TRBD2. V gave up 4 bases and J gave up 1 base; unmatched junction bases: 3. CDR3 length: 15 residues. CDR1 and CDR2 (germline): MRHNA, SNTAGT. CDR3 coding DNA: TGTGCCAGCAGTGTGGCTAGCGGGGGCACAGATACGCAGTATTTT. Protein sequence: CASSVASGGTDTQYF.

The rearrangement joins TRBV7-9 to TRBJ2-3; 10 positions match TRBD2. This CDR3 region has 16 residues. V trimming: 5 bases; J trimming: 5 bases; junction bases outside the gene matches: 10. Germline V gene sequence: CDR1 SEHNR, CDR2 FQNEAQ (reference sequence). In DNA, the CDR3 is TGTGCCAGCAGCATTATCAGCGGGAGGGCCGGAGATACGCAGTATTTT. Protein: CASSIISGRAGDTQYF.

The genes are TRBV30 and TRBJ1-2; TRBD1 agrees at 7 bases. The J segment lost 0 bases and the V segment lost 4 bases, leaving 8 bases of the junction unmatched. The CDR3 runs to 15 residues. Germline V lookup: CDR1 GTSNPN, CDR2 SVGIG (reference sequence). The CDR3 spells CAWTRGTYPNYGYTF. The CDR3 DNA reads TGTGCCTGGACCAGGGGGACGTATCCTAACTATGGCTACACCTTC. The whole variable domain, filled in from reference TRBV30 and TRBJ1-2, reads SQTIHQWPATLVQPVGSPLSLECTVEGTSNPNLYWYRQAAGRGLQLLFYSVGIGQISSEVPQNLSASRPQDRQFILSSKKLLLSDSGFYLCAWTRGTYPNYGYTFGSGTRLTVV.

V usage is TRBV25-1 and J usage is TRBJ1-2; D unclear. Trimming removed 6 bases from V and 5 bases from J, with 13 bases in between. The CDR3 extends over 13 amino acids. Germline V gene sequence: CDR1 MGHDK, CDR2 SYGVNS. CDR3 nucleotide sequence: TGTGCCAGCAGCTCCAGAGGAAATTATGGCTACACCTTC. As protein: CASSSRGNYGYTF.

The V and J genes are TRBV6-5 and TRBJ2-7; 10 positions match TRBD1. The CDR3 loop spans 16 amino acids. Germline V lookup: CDR1 MNHEY, CDR2 SVGAGI. J gave up 11 bases and V 2 bases, and 15 bases lay outside the gene matches. CDR3 residues: CASSYPLPLGQGGKYV. The CDR3 DNA reads as TGTGCCAGCAGTTACCCACTCCCTCTTGGACAGGGGGGGAAGTACGTC.

This clone was recorded only once. A read error may account for a junction end that differs from germline. This rearrangement joins TRBV5-1 to TRBJ1-6; D unclear. Germline V lookup: CDR1 SGHRS, CDR2 YFSETQ. The length of the CDR3 is 17 residues. The CDR3 sequence is CASSWGGSSSYNSPLHF. The CDR3 nucleotides are TGTGCCAGCAGCTGGGGAGGGAGCAGCTCCTATAATTCACCCCTCCACTTT.

The V call is TRBV6-2 or TRBV6-3, the J call TRBJ2-7; D perhaps matches TRBD2 (7 bases). CDR1 is MNHEY and CDR2 is SVGEGT in the germline V gene. The CDR3 consists of 14 residues. The V and J ends lost 6 bases and 7 bases respectively, with 19 bases between them. Written as DNA, the CDR3 is TGTGCCAGCAGCTTAACCCCGGAGGGGGGGGAGCAGTACGTC. It is translated as CASSLTPEGGEQYV.